This T cell receptor beta chain appears in the sequencing data of a study of CD8+ T cells in alopecia areata. Study in general: The study gave treated patients oral tofacitinib at 5 to 10 mg twice daily.

Treatment defined: oral pan-JAK inhibitor, 5-10 mg twice daily. CDR1 and CDR2 (germline): SNHLY, FYNNEI. This CDR3 has 14 residues. V gave up 2 bases and J gave up 6 bases; unmatched junction bases: 5. The authors extracted RNA and reverse transcribed it into cDNA as the sequencing template. The table came from immunoSEQ multiplex PCR; TCRdb's copy has only in-frame clones and leaves some out. The sample includes around 200,000 clones, roughly 50% seen only once; the top ten take 9.5% to 14%. The source material was CD8+ T cells sorted from blood, sampled at week 24, from a patient treated with tofacitinib. The receptor was isolated from a human donor with alopecia areata. The gene calls are TRBV2 and TRBJ1-2, with 8 nucleotides matching TRBD1. The CDR3 DNA reads as TGTGCCAGCAGTGAACCCAGGGGGCCAGATGGCTACACCTTC. Protein product: CASSEPRGPDGYTF.